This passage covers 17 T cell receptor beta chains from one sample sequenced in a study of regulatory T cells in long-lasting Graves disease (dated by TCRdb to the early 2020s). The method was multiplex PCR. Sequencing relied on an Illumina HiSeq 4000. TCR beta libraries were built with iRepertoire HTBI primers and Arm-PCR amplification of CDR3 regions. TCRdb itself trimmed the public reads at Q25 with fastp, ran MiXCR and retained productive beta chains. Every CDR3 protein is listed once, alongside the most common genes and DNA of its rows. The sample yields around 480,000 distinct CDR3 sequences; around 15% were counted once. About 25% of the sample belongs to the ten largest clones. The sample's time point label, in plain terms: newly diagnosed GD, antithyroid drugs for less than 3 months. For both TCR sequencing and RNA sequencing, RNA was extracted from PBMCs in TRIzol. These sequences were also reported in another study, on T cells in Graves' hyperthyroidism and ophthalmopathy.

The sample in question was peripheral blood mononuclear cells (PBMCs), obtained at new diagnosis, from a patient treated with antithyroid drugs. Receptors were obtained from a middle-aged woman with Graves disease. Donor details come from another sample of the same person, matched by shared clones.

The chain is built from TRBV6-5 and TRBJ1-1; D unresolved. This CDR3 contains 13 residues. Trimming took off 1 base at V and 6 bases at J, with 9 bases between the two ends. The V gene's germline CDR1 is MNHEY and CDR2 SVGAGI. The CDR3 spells CASSYLLDSEAFF. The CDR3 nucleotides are TGTGCCAGCAGTTACTTGCTGGATTCTGAAGCTTTCTTT.

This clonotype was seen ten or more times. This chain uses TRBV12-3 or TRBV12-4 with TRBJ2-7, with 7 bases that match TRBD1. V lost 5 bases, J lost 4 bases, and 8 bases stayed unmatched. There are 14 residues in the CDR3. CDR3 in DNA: TGTGCCAGCAGTACCGGGACAGTTGGGTACGAGCAGTACTTC. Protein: CASSTGTVGYEQYF.

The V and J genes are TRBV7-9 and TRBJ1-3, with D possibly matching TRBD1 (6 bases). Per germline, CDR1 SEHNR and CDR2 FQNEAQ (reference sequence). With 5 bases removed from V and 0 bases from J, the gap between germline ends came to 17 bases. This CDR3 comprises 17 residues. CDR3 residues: CASSRDGGSVSGNTIYF. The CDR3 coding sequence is TGTGCCAGCAGCCGAGATGGGGGCTCAGTCTCTGGAAACACCATATATTTT.

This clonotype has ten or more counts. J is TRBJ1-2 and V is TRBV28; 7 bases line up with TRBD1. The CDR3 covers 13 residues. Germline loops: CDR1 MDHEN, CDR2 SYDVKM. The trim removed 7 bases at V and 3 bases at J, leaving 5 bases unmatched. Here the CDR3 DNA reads TGTGCCAGCACCCGACAGGGCTACTATGGCTACACCTTC. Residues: CASTRQGYYGYTF.

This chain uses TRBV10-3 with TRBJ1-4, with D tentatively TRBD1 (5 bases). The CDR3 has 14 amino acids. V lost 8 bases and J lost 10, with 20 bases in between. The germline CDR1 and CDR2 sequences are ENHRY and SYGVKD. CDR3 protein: CAIGNLREEGKLFF. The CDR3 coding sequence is TGTGCCATCGGCAACCTCAGGGAGGAGGGAAAACTGTTTTTT.

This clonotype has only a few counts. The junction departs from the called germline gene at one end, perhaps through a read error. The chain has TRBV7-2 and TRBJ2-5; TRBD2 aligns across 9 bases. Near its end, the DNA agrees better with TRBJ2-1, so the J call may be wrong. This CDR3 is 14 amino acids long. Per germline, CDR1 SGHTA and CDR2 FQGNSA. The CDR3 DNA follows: TGTGCCAGCAGCGTAGCGGGGGCCTACAATGAGCAGTTCTTC. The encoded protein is CASSVAGAYNEQFF.

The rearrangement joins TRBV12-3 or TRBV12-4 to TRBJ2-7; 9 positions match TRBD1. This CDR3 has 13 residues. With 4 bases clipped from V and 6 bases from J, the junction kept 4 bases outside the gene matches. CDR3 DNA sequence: TGTGCCAGCAGTTACCGGGACAGGGCCGAGCAGTACTTC. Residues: CASSYRDRAEQYF.

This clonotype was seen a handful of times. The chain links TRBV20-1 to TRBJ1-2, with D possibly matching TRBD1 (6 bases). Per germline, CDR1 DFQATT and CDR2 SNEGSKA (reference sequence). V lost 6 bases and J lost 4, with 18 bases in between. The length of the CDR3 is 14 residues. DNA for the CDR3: TGCAGTGCCACGGGGGGCCGCACCGGCTATGGCTACACCTTC. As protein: CSATGGRTGYGYTF.

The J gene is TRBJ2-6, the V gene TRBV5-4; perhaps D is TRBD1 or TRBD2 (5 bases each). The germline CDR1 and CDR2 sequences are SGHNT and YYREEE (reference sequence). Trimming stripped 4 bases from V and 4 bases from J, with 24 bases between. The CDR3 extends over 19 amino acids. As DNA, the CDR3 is TGTGCCAGCAGCCCGAATTTGGCAGGGACCCTATCCGGGGCCAACGTCCTGACTTTC. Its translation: CASSPNLAGTLSGANVLTF.

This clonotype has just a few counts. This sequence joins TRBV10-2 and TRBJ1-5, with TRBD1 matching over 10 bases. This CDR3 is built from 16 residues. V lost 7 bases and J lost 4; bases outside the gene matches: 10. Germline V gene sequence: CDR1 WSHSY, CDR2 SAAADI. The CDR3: CASTDRGRGDNQPQHF. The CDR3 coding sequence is TGCGCCAGCACTGACAGGGGGCGGGGGGATAATCAGCCCCAGCATTTT.

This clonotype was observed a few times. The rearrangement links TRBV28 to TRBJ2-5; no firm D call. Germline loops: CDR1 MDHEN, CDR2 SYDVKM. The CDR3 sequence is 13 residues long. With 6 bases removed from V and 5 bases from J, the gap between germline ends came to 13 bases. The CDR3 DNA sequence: TGTGCCAGCAGCCTACAAATGGAGGAGACCCAGTACTTC. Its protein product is CASSLQMEETQYF.

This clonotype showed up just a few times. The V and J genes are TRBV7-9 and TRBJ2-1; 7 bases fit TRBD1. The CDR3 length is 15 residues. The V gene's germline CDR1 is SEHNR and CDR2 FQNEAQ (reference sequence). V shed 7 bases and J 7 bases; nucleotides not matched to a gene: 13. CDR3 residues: CASNIRDSPGNEQFF. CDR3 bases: TGTGCCAGCAACATCCGGGACAGCCCGGGGAATGAGCAGTTCTTC.

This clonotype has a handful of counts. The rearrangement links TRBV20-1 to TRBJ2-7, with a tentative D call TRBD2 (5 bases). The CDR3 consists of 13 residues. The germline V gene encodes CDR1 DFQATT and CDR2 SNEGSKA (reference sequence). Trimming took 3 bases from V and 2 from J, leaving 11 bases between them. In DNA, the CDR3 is TGCAGTGCTAGCGGGGAATGGACCTACGAGCAGTACTTC. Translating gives CSASGEWTYEQYF.

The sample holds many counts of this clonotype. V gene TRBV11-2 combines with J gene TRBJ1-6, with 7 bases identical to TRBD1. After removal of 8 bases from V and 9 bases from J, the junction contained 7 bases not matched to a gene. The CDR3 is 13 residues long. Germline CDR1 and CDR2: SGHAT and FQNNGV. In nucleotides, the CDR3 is TGTGCCAGCGCATGGGACAGAGTTTCACCCCTCCACTTT. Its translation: CASAWDRVSPLHF. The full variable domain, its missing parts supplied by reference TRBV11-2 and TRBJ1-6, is EAGVAQSPRYKIIEKRQSVAFWCNPISGHATLYWYQQILGQGPKLLIQFQNNGVVDDSQLPKDRFSAERLKGVDSTLKIQPAKLEDSAVYLCASAWDRVSPLHFGNGTRLTVT.

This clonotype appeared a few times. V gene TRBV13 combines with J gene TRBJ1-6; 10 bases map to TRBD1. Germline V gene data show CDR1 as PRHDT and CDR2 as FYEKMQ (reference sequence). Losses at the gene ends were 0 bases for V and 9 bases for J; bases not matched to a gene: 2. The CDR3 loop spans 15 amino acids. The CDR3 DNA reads TGTGCCAGCAGCTTAGGCGGGACAGGGGTTTCACCCCTCCACTTT. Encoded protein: CASSLGGTGVSPLHF.

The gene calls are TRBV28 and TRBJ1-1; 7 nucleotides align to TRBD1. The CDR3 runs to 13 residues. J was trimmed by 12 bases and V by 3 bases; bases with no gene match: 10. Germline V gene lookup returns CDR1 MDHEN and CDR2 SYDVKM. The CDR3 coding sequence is TGTGCCAGCAGTTTGGGCAGGGGGAAGACAACTTTCTTT. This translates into CASSLGRGKTTFF.

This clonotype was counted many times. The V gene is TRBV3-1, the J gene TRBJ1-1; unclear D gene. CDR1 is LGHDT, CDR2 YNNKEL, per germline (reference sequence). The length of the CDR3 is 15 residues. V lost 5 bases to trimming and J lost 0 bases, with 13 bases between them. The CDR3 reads CASSFGELLNTEAFF. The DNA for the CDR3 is TGTGCCAGCAGCTTTGGGGAACTCCTGAACACTGAAGCTTTCTTT.